This T cell receptor (beta chain) was captured in a study of identifying expanded T cells in peripheral blood. In germline, CDR1 is DFQATT, CDR2 SNEGSKA (reference sequence). CDR3 size: 11 residues. V was clipped by 8 bases and J by 5 bases, with 12 bases between them. Sequencing was performed with immunoSEQ multiplex PCR; in TCRdb, only in-frame clones are kept and a portion is missing. The sample records 100,000 or so clones, roughly 90% being singletons. The sequence was collected from a person between 18 and 75 years old in good health. Sequenced input: blood. The chain couples TRBV20-1 to TRBJ2-5; no clear D gene. Here the CDR3 reads CSPLFSETQYF. In DNA form, the CDR3 reads TGCAGTCCCCTGTTCTCCGAGACCCAGTACTTC.